This T cell receptor (beta chain) was recorded in a study of T cell responses to AZD1222 COVID-19 vaccine (dated by TCRdb to about 2021). Context from the whole study: TCR sequencing covered approximately 230 trial participants: 200 to 220 given two doses of AZD1222 and 26 given two doses of MenACWY control vaccine. Enrollment into the trials was organized by age into subgroups of 18-55, 56-69 and 70-plus years, and those subgroups contained roughly 150, 30 and 60 TCR-sequenced participants, respectively. Broader findings and caveats from the paper: CD4 TCRs associated with the vaccine covered the entire spike protein, and the dominant responses were in regions 160-218 and 743-854. Spike-specific TCR breadth and depth rose significantly after two AZD1222 doses compared with day 0 and with MenACWY recipients. Because no day 14 peak-response samples were available, the repertoires could be characterized only after the peak T cell response. In the small 56-69-year group, the increase in depth fell short of significance, most likely because of low power. Reportedly, almost half of the unique spike-specific TCRs recognized epitopes lying outside the regions that are mutated in the B.1.351 and B.1.1.7 variants. Participants were mostly white British, with more females than males. The authors suggested clonal diversity may have been underestimated. Conclusions about previously exposed vaccinees are limited because only 6 or 7 AZD1222 recipients were SARS-CoV-2 seropositive at baseline.

The CDR3 regions of human TCRbeta chains were analyzed by immunosequencing. The study's processing was this. Repertoire TCRs were matched against a reference library of SARS-CoV-2-specific TCRs generated with the MIRA antigen-specificity platform. Breadth meant the fraction of unique TCRs that were SARS-CoV-2-associated, whereas depth meant the fraction of total T cells that were SARS-CoV-2-associated. Each spike-specific TCR was assigned to its reactive spike region and to a CD4 or CD8 class using the MIRA data. Log10-transformed breadth and depth values were compared by one-way ANOVA with Sidak's multiple comparisons tests. TCRdb took over this immuneACCESS table, retaining in-frame rearrangements with V and J assigned. Such tables are incomplete; in checked studies, under half of the missing clones stem from an unresolved V gene, and the remainder is unexplained. V, J and clone size derive from that table, while D and trimming were established from the DNA sequence. The table for this sample lists 150,000 to 200,000 clones; around 90% of them were counted only once. The ten biggest clones cover about 4.1% of the sample.

The germline V gene sets CDR1 to SGHTA and CDR2 to FQGNSA. Ends trimmed: V by 3 bases, J by 3 bases; bases unmatched to a gene: 7. Including the terminal cysteine and phenylalanine, the CDR3 comprises 15 residues. Just CDR3 DNA is preserved here, 45 bases in frame from base 1. This clone has a single count. The antigen it recognizes is unknown. Base-call qualities are not available, and no considerably larger clone is one nucleotide away. The time point tag for this specimen amounts to: about 28 days (+/-7) after the second vaccine dose. The treatment or condition label on this specimen signifies: meningococcal conjugate vaccine given as trial control. Samples from vaccinated people were obtained from the UK trials COV001 and COV002, which included a single-blind randomized controlled phase 2/3 trial of AZD1222 (ChAdOx1 nCoV-19) in healthy adults. For TCRbeta chain sequencing, PBMC samples from trial participants were taken at day 0 and at day 28 after the second dose.

This receptor was obtained from an adult who received the MenACWY meningococcal vaccine as a control. The V gene is TRBV7-2 and the J gene is TRBJ2-7, with 8 bases aligning to TRBD1. Sequences were derived from peripheral blood, sampled 28 days after the second dose of the MenACWY control vaccine. The CDR3 amino acid sequence is: CASSLGQEPIYEQYF. The DNA sequence is TGTGCCAGCAGCTTGGGACAGGAACCGATCTACGAGCAGTACTTC.